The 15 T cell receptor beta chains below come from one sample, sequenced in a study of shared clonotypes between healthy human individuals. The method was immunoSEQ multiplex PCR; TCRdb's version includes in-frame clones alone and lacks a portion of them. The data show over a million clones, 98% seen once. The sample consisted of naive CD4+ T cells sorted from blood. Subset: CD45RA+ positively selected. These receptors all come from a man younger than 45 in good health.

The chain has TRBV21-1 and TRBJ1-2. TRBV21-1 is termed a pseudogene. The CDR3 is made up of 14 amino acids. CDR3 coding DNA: TGTGCCAGCAACTCCCAAAGCGAAAACTATGGCTACACCTTC. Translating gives CASNSQSENYGYTF.

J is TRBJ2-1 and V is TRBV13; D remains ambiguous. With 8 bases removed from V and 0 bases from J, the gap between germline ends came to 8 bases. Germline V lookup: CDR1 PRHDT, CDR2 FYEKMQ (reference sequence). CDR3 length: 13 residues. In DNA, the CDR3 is TGTGCCAGCGGGGAAACCTCCTACAATGAGCAGTTCTTC. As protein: CASGETSYNEQFF. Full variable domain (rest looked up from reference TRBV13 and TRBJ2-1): AAGVIQSPRHLIKEKRETATLKCYPIPRHDTVYWYQQGPGQDPQFLISFYEKMQSDKGSIPDRFSAQQFSDYHSELNMSSLELGDSALYFCASGETSYNEQFFGPGTRLTVL.

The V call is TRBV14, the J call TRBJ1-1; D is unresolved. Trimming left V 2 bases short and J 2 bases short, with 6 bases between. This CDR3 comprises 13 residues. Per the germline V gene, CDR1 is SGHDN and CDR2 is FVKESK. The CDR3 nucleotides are TGTGCCAGCAGCCAAAGCCGAAACACTGAAGCTTTCTTT. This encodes CASSQSRNTEAFF.

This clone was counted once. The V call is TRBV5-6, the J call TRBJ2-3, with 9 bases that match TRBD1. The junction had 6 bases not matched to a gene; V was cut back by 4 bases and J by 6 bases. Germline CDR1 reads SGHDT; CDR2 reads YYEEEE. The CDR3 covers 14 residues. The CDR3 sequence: CASSRDRETDTQYF. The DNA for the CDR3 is TGTGCCAGCAGCCGGGACAGGGAGACCGATACGCAGTATTTT.

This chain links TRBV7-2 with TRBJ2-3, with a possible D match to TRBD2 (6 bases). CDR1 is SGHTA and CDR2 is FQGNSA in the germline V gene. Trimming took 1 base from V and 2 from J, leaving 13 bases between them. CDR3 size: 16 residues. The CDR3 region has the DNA TGTGCCAGCAGCTTAGACGGGCGGGGCTACACAGATACGCAGTATTTT. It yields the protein CASSLDGRGYTDTQYF.

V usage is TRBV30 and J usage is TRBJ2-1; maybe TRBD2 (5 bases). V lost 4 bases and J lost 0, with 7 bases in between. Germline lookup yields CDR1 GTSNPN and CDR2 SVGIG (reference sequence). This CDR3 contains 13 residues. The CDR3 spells CAWTGNSYNEQFF. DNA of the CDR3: TGTGCCTGGACCGGGAACTCCTACAATGAGCAGTTCTTC.

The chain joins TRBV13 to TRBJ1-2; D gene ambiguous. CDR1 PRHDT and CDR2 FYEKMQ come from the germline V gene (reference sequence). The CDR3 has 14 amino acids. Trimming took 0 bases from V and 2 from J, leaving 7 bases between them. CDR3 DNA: TGTGCCAGCAGCTTAGGATCGAAGAACTATGGCTACACCTTC. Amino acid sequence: CASSLGSKNYGYTF.

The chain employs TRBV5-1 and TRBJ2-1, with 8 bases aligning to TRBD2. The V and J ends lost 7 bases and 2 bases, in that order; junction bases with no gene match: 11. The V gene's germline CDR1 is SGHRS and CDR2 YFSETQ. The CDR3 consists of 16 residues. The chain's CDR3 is CASSKGSGSPYNEQFF. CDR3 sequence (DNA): TGCGCCAGCTCAAAGGGGAGCGGGAGTCCCTACAATGAGCAGTTCTTC.

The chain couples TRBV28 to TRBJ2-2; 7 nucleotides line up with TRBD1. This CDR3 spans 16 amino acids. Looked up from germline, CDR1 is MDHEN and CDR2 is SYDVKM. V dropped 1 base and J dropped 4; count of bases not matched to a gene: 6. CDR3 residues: CASSLSRGLGTGELFF. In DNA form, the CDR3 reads TGTGCCAGCAGTTTATCAAGGGGGCTGGGCACCGGGGAGCTGTTTTTT.

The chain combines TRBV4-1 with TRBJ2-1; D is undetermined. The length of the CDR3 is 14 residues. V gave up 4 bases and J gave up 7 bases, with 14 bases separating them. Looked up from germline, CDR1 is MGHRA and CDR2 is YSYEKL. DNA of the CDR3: TGCGCCAGCAGCCCCGCGCGAGTCGGGAATGAGCAGTTCTTC. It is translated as CASSPARVGNEQFF.

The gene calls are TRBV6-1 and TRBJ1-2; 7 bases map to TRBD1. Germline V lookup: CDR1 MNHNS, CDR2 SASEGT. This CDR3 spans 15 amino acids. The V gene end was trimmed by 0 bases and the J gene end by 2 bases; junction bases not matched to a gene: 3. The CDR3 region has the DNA TGTGCCAGCAGTGAAGCCTTACAGGGGAACTATGGCTACACCTTC. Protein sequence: CASSEALQGNYGYTF.

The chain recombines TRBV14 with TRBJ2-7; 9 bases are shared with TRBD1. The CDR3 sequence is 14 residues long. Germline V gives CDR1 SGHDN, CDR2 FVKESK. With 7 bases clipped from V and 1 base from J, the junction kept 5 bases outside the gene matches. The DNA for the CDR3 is TGTGCCAGCAAAAAGACAGGGGGTTCCTACGAGCAGTACTTC. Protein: CASKKTGGSYEQYF.

The CDR3 reads CASSLGSRDEQYF. The CDR3 DNA is TGTGCCAGCTCACTTGGGTCGCGCGACGAGCAGTACTTC. The chain combines TRBV18 with TRBJ2-7, with D uncertain. Trimming took 4 bases from V and 5 from J, leaving 12 bases between them. This CDR3 spans 13 amino acids. CDR1 and CDR2 (germline): KGHSH, LQKENI.

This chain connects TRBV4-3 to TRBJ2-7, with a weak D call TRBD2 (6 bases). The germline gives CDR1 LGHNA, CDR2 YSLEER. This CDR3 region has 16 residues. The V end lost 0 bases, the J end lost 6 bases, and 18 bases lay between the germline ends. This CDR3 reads CASSQDGGTLEGEQYF. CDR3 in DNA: TGCGCCAGCAGCCAAGATGGGGGGACTCTCGAGGGCGAGCAGTACTTC.

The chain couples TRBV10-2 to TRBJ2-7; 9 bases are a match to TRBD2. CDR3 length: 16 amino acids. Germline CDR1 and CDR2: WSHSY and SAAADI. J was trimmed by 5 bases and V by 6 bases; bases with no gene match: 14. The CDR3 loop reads CASRHHWREGPNEQYF. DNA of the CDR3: TGCGCCAGCAGACATCATTGGCGGGAGGGCCCCAACGAGCAGTACTTC.